The rows below give T cell receptor beta chains drawn from one sample of a study of cytomegalovirus exposure and HLA in healthy donors. The method was immunoSEQ multiplex PCR; TCRdb's version includes in-frame clones alone and lacks a portion of them. The sample gives 200,000 or so clones, approximately 80% of which show up once; under 15% is in the top ten. The sequencing input was PBMCs. The receptors stem from a woman aged 30 to 39 in good health and CMV-seropositive. Both conserved end residues are part of each CDR3. The D gene is left open where the match is weak. The size field is filled for only some rows; it gives once, few, many or a size class.

d_call,v_call,j_call,clone_size,cdr3_aa,cdr3_nt
.,TRBV2,TRBJ1-1,.,CASKPGITEAFF,TGTGCCAGCAAACCGGGGATAACTGAAGCTTTCTTT
TRBD1,TRBV28,TRBJ1-2,.,CASSFGTGAAYGYTF,TGTGCCAGCAGTTTTGGGACAGGGGCGGCCTATGGCTACACCTTC
.,TRBV7-6,TRBJ1-1,few,CASSLRQGNTEAFF,TGTGCCAGCAGCTTACGGCAGGGGAACACTGAAGCTTTCTTT
.,TRBV19,TRBJ2-1,.,CASTGSGNEQFF,TGTGCCAGTACTGGTAGCGGCAATGAGCAGTTCTTC
.,TRBV6-5,TRBJ1-4,.,CASSAPGAGNEKLFF,TGTGCCAGCAGTGCCCCGGGTGCTGGTAATGAAAAACTGTTTTTT
.,TRBV29-1,TRBJ1-2,.,CSVEPLGPHGYTF,TGCAGCGTTGAACCCTTGGGCCCTCATGGCTACACCTTC
.,TRBV29-1,TRBJ2-7,.,CSVGTGITYEQYF,TGCAGCGTTGGTACAGGGATAACCTACGAGCAGTACTTC
.,TRBV19,TRBJ2-5,.,CASSTAPGLASQYF,TGTGCCAGTAGTACCGCTCCGGGACTTGCCTCCCAGTACTTC
TRBD1,TRBV29-1,TRBJ2-1,.,CSVDRSGQLNEQFF,TGCAGCGTTGATCGTTCGGGACAGCTGAATGAGCAGTTCTTC
TRBD1,TRBV29-1,TRBJ2-7,.,CSVEYTGTGDYEQYF,TGCAGCGTTGAATACACCGGGACAGGAGACTACGAGCAGTACTTC
.,TRBV5-1,TRBJ2-7,.,CASSTIVGREQYF,TGCGCCAGCAGCACCATTGTAGGGAGGGAGCAGTACTTC
.,TRBV18,TRBJ2-7,.,CASSPGQTSSYEQYF,TGTGCCAGCTCACCCGGACAGACGAGCTCCTACGAGCAGTACTTC
.,TRBV5-4,TRBJ1-1,.,CASILGSEAFF,TGTGCCAGCATTCTAGGTAGTGAAGCTTTCTTT
.,TRBV5-6,TRBJ1-3,.,CASSLGQVISGNTIYF,TGTGCCAGCAGCTTGGGACAGGTTATCTCTGGAAACACCATATATTTT
.,TRBV4-1,TRBJ2-7,.,CASSQTPGQNEQYF,TGCGCCAGCAGCCAAACGCCGGGACAAAACGAGCAGTACTTC